The rows below give T cell receptor beta chains drawn from one sample of a study of OX40 agonist ivuxolimab in advanced cancers. Clones were read by immunoSEQ multiplex PCR, and TCRdb kept only the in-frame ones, dropping some. The sample carries 47,000 or so clones, approximately 90% recorded once. Sample: CD4+ or CD8+ T cells sorted from blood, taken in a trial of the OX40 agonist ivuxolimab. The source is an adult with an advanced solid tumor such as melanoma, head and neck, liver or kidney cancer. The CDR3 runs from the conserved cysteine through the conserved F or W. Each record gives: V gene, D gene, clone size, CDR3 length, J gene, CDR3 protein, CDR3 DNA. The D gene is left open where the match is weak. Size is stated for part of the rows, as once, few or many counts, or as a class when the clone is expanded.

TRBV19	TRBD1	.	16	TRBJ2-3	CASSIRAQGAPDTQYF	TGTGCCAGTAGTATTCGCGCACAGGGGGCGCCGGATACGCAGTATTTT
TRBV5-1	TRBD1	.	16	TRBJ2-7	CASSLVGQESSYEQYF	TGCGCCAGCAGCTTGGTGGGACAGGAAAGCTCCTACGAGCAGTACTTC
TRBV7-9	.	.	15	TRBJ2-1	CASSLGGGPYNEQFF	TGTGCCAGCAGCTTAGGAGGGGGGCCCTACAATGAGCAGTTCTTC
TRBV4-1	TRBD2	once	15	TRBJ2-7	CASSQGLAGPYEQYF	TGCGCCAGCAGCCAAGGACTAGCGGGGCCCTACGAGCAGTACTTC
TRBV5-6	.	.	14	TRBJ2-7	CASSLGRTFYEQYF	TGTGCCAGCAGCTTGGGAAGGACCTTCTACGAGCAGTACTTC
TRBV13	.	.	14	TRBJ1-6	CASSWGRDNSPLHF	TGTGCCAGCAGCTGGGGCAGAGATAATTCACCCCTCCACTTT
TRBV27	TRBD2	.	15	TRBJ2-3	CASSSSGGGTDTQYF	TGTGCCAGCAGTTCGAGCGGGGGGGGTACAGATACGCAGTATTTT
TRBV4-1	TRBD1	.	16	TRBJ2-5	CASSSTGTEIQETQYF	TGCGCCAGCAGCTCAACCGGGACAGAGATCCAAGAGACCCAGTACTTC
TRBV19	.	.	13	TRBJ2-7	CASSWLGSYEQYF	TGTGCCAGTAGTTGGTTAGGGTCCTACGAGCAGTACTTC
TRBV5-1	.	.	12	TRBJ1-4	CASSLDGEKLFF	TGCGCCAGCAGCTTGGATGGCGAAAAACTGTTTTTT
TRBV7-2	.	once	18	TRBJ2-5	CASSGPASERLRQETQYF	TGTGCCAGCAGCGGCCCAGCTTCGGAGAGGCTGAGACAAGAGACCCAGTACTTC
TRBV19	.	.	13	TRBJ2-1	CASSIRAYNEQFF	TGTGCCAGTAGTATCAGGGCCTACAATGAGCAGTTCTTC
TRBV30	.	.	13	TRBJ1-1	CAWSVGTNTEAFF	TGTGCCTGGAGTGTAGGGACGAACACTGAAGCTTTCTTT
TRBV7-8	.	.	14	TRBJ2-5	CASSLGPRGETQYF	TGTGCCAGCAGCTTAGGGCCCAGGGGTGAGACCCAGTACTTC
TRBV4-3	.	.	13	TRBJ2-2	CASSQSNTGELFF	TGCGCCAGCAGCCAATCTAACACCGGGGAGCTGTTTTTT
TRBV7-2	.	.	14	TRBJ2-7	CASSFWDNSYEQYF	TGTGCCAGCAGCTTCTGGGACAACTCCTACGAGCAGTACTTC
TRBV30	.	.	13	TRBJ2-7	CAWSVDGTYEQYF	TGTGCCTGGAGTGTCGACGGAACCTACGAGCAGTACTTC
TRBV27	.	.	14	TRBJ2-7	CASSLEGRSYEQYF	TGTGCCAGCAGTTTAGAGGGCAGATCCTACGAGCAGTACTTC
TRBV4-3	.	.	16	TRBJ2-7	CASSQDNDLLWYEQYF	TGCGCCAGCAGCCAAGATAACGACCTCCTTTGGTACGAGCAGTACTTC
TRBV27	TRBD1	.	15	TRBJ1-5	CASSLSGGGSQPQHF	TGTGCCAGCAGTTTATCAGGGGGCGGTAGCCAGCCCCAGCATTTT
TRBV7-9	TRBD1	.	14	TRBJ1-3	CASNRQGVGNTIYF	TGTGCCAGCAACCGACAGGGGGTGGGAAACACCATATATTTT
TRBV7-6	.	.	14	TRBJ1-6	CASSLGQSNSPLHF	TGTGCCAGCAGCTTAGGACAGTCCAATTCACCCCTCCACTTT
TRBV28	.	.	14	TRBJ2-3	CASSLGYSTDTQYF	TGTGCCAGCAGTTTAGGATATAGCACAGATACGCAGTATTTT
TRBV7-2	.	.	14	TRBJ1-2	CASSLGSSGVGYTF	TGTGCCAGCAGCTTAGGTTCGTCCGGTGTGGGCTACACCTTC
TRBV19	.	.	13	TRBJ1-1	CASTGGRTFEAFF	TGTGCCAGTACCGGGGGAAGGACATTTGAAGCTTTCTTT
TRBV7-8	TRBD2	.	18	TRBJ2-3	CASSSPDDSSGGADTQYF	TGTGCCAGCAGCTCTCCCGACGATTCTAGCGGGGGGGCAGATACGCAGTATTTT
TRBV11-2	.	.	11	TRBJ1-2	CASSRIYGYTF	TGTGCCAGCAGCCGGATTTATGGCTACACCTTC
TRBV2	.	.	17	TRBJ1-5	CASSEVLTAYSNQPQHF	TGTGCCAGCAGTGAAGTTCTGACAGCGTATAGCAATCAGCCCCAGCATTTT
TRBV4-3	.	.	16	TRBJ2-7	CASSHPTGKTPREQYF	TGCGCCAGCAGCCATCCTACAGGGAAAACGCCACGCGAGCAGTACTTC
TRBV5-4	.	once	14	TRBJ2-7	CASSLAGSPYEQYF	TGTGCCAGCAGCTTGGCCGGGTCTCCCTACGAGCAGTACTTC
TRBV7-8	TRBD1	.	18	TRBJ2-3	CASSPRTGGPTRPDTQYF	TGTGCCAGCAGCCCCCGGACAGGGGGCCCCACTAGACCAGATACGCAGTATTTT
TRBV19	.	.	11	TRBJ1-4	CASSMGVWLFF	TGTGCCAGTAGTATGGGGGTATGGCTGTTTTTT
TRBV28	TRBD1	.	16	TRBJ2-7	CASSSPGQVHSYEQYF	TGTGCCAGCAGTTCCCCGGGACAGGTTCACTCCTACGAGCAGTACTTC
TRBV27	TRBD2	.	13	TRBJ2-7	CASRGGGASEQYF	TGTGCCAGCAGGGGCGGGGGGGCAAGCGAGCAGTACTTC
TRBV4-1	TRBD1	.	18	TRBJ2-7	CASSQGKAGGLLAYEQYF	TGCGCCAGCAGCCAAGGAAAGGCAGGGGGCCTCCTAGCCTACGAGCAGTACTTC
TRBV25-1	.	.	12	TRBJ1-2	CASSDKGRGYTF	TGTGCCAGCAGTGACAAGGGGCGAGGCTACACCTTC
TRBV2	.	.	12	TRBJ1-1	CASNTPTLEAFF	TGTGCCAGCAATACCCCCACCCTTGAAGCTTTCTTT
TRBV9	.	once	18	TRBJ2-6	CASSNLPHPGAGANVLTF	TGTGCCAGCAGCAACCTCCCCCATCCAGGGGCCGGGGCCAACGTCCTGACTTTC
TRBV11-2	.	.	15	TRBJ1-4	CASSLEGIANEKLFF	TGTGCCAGCAGCTTAGAGGGTATAGCTAATGAAAAACTGTTTTTT
TRBV11-2	TRBD1	.	15	TRBJ1-6	CASEGRGTYNSPLHF	TGTGCCAGCGAGGGCAGGGGGACTTATAATTCACCCCTCCACTTT
TRBV5-1	.	.	14	TRBJ2-2	CASSYRALTGELFF	TGCGCCAGCAGCTACCGGGCCCTCACCGGGGAGCTGTTTTTT
TRBV19	TRBD2	.	16	TRBJ2-7	CASSAALAGAAYEQYF	TGTGCCAGTAGTGCCGCCTTAGCGGGGGCGGCCTACGAGCAGTACTTC
TRBV5-4	TRBD1	once	14	TRBJ2-7	CASSLPGQTYEQYF	TGTGCCAGCAGCTTACCGGGACAGACCTACGAGCAGTACTTC
TRBV27	.	once	13	TRBJ2-1	CASSFDWPNEQFF	TGTGCCAGCTCCTTCGACTGGCCCAATGAGCAGTTCTTC
TRBV6-5	TRBD2	.	16	TRBJ2-1	CASSSPTSGGAFEQFF	TGTGCCAGCAGTTCGCCGACTAGCGGGGGGGCATTTGAGCAGTTCTTC
TRBV19	.	few	13	TRBJ1-6	CASSLMGNSPLHF	TGTGCCAGTAGTCTGATGGGAAATTCACCCCTCCACTTT